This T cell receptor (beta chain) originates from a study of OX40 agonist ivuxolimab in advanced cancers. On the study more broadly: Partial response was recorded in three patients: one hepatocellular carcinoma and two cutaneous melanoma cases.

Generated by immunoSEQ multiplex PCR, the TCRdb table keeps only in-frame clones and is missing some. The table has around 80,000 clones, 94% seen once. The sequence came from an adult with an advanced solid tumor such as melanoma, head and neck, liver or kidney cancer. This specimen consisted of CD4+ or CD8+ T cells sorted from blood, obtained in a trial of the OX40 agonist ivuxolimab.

The chain's CDR3 is CASSPGGPGGELFF. The DNA of the CDR3 is TGTGCCAGCAGCCCAGGGGGGCCGGGCGGGGAGCTGTTTTTT. The chain combines TRBV27 with TRBJ2-2, with a possible D match to TRBD1 (7 bases). The ends were cut back, 6 bases at V and 7 bases at J, with 15 bases in the middle. There are 14 residues in the CDR3. Germline CDR1 is MNHEY and CDR2 is SMNVEV (reference sequence).